Detailed here is one TCR beta chain. The specificity of this receptor is unknown. No base qualities exist here, and no much larger clone lies one base off it. The first patient joined ICON in 2016, and enrollment wrapped up when the last patient was enrolled in late 2018. Fresh tumor and matched uninvolved tissue for in-depth immune analyses, including TCR sequencing, were collected from a subcohort of about 80 patients. TCR sequencing was performed on DNA isolated from bulk tissue, without cell sorting. The data originate from a study of tumor-infiltrating lymphocytes in localized non-small cell lung cancer (dated by TCRdb to about 2021). With regard to the full study: Patients whose samples were collected after neoadjuvant chemotherapy, as well as both smokers and never-smokers and several histologies, were included in the cohort. In total, the ICON cohort was made up of under 180 surgical patients who had localized non-small cell lung cancer and whose tumors were resected. Each patient contributed resected tumor tissue and uninvolved lung tissue from the same patient, described as non-adjacent to the tumor. A total of around 50 patients were part of the paired comparison of immunoSEQ T-cell fraction between tumor and uninvolved lung. TCR sequencing was one of several integrated assays, alongside flow cytometry, multiplex immunofluorescence, RNA-seq, exome sequencing and proteomics, applied to the same patients. Results the study describes overall, beyond this receptor: Because different assays used different pieces of the same tissue, technical variation could not be distinguished from intratumor heterogeneity. The TCR-derived T-cell fraction showed no difference between the flow cytometry-defined immunotypes IM1 (good prognosis) and IM2 (poor prognosis). Because assay coverage varied across patients depending on available tissue quantity, TCR sequencing was performed for only a subset of the cohort. Higher T cell infiltration in tumors than in uninvolved lung tissue was supported by TCRbeta sequencing, consistent with immunofluorescence CD3 counts. No association of tumor T-cell fraction from TCR sequencing with recurrence-free survival was found (p = 0.61).

The germline ends are 10 bases apart after V is trimmed by 1 base and J by 4 bases. From the cysteine up to the phenylalanine, the CDR3 has a length of 14 residues. The only DNA kept is the CDR3, 42 bases in frame from the first base. From the germline V gene, CDR1 is SGHAT and CDR2 is FQNNGV. The T-cell fraction in tumor and uninvolved lung tissue was obtained from TCR sequencing using the immunoSEQ assay. For the original study's pipeline: For survival analysis, patients were split into high (upper tertile) and low (lower two tertiles) T-cell fraction groups and compared by log-rank test. A signed-rank test was used to check for differences in T-cell fraction between paired tumor and uninvolved lung. In its TCRdb copy, this immuneACCESS table keeps in-frame sequences only and misses some clones. Where compared with another copy, unresolved V genes explain less than half of these, and the others have no known cause. V, J and clone size were drawn from that table, and D and trimming were deduced from the DNA. Within this sample are approximately 6,900 clones, with about 76% of them counted one time only. The biggest ten clones account for more than 10% of the sample.

Source material: lung tumor tissue. The TCR was taken from a human donor with non-small cell lung cancer. The V and J genes are TRBV11-2 and TRBJ1-1; TRBD1 is possibly the D segment (6 matching bases). The DNA is as follows: TGTGCCAGCAGCTTAGCAGGGGCAAGCACTGAAGCTTTCTTT. It encodes CASSLAGASTEAFF.